This T cell receptor beta chain was sequenced during a study of shared clonotypes between healthy human individuals. This CDR3 has 12 residues. Germline values: CDR1 SGHAT, CDR2 FQNNGV. V dropped 4 bases and J dropped 8 bases, with 11 bases sitting between them. Original analysis: Junction-only immunoSEQ sequences carried no quality scores, so filtering differed. Assay: immunoSEQ multiplex PCR; the TCRdb copy retains only in-frame clones and omits some. Clone size and V and J calls were adopted from that table, with D and trimming inferred from the DNA. The sample lists approximately 810,000 clones, almost 95% occurring once. Notes on the study in general: Clonotypes shared by all four sorted-subset donors had higher generation probabilities than non-shared clonotypes. The sharing of about 5.3% of naive CD4 clonotypes was seen across a handful of donors.

As regards this clone: The antigen is unknown.

Naive CD8 cells lacked CD45RO, underwent positive selection for CCR7 and left out terminally differentiated effector memory CD45RA+ cells. Sequenced: naive CD8+ T cells sorted from blood. V is TRBV11-2 and J is TRBJ1-1; the D gene is possibly TRBD1 (6 bases). The receptor was isolated from a man between 25 and 39 years old in good health. The CDR3, as DNA: TGTGCCAGCAGCTATAACAGGGCCGAAGCTTTCTTT. Its protein is CASSYNRAEAFF.